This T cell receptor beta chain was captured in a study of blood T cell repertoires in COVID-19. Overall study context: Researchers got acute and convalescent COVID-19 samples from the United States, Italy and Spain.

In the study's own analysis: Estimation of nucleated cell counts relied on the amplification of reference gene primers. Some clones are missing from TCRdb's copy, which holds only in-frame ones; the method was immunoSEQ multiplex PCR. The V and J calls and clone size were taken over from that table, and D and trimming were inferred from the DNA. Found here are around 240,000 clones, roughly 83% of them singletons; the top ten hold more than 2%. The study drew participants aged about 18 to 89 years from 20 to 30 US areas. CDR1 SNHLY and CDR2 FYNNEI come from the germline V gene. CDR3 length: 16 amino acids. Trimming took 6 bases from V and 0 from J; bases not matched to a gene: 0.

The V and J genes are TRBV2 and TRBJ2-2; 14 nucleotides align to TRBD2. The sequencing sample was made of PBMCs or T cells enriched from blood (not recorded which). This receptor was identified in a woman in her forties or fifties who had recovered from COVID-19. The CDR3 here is CASRGLAGANTGELFF. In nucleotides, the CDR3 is TGTGCCAGCAGGGGACTAGCGGGAGCGAACACCGGGGAGCTGTTTTTT. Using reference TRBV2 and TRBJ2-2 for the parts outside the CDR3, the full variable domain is EPEVTQTPSHQVTQMGQEVILRCVPISNHLYFYWYRQILGQKVEFLVSFYNNEISEKSEIFDDQFSVERPDGSNFTLKIRSTKLEDSAMYFCASRGLAGANTGELFFGEGSRLTVL.